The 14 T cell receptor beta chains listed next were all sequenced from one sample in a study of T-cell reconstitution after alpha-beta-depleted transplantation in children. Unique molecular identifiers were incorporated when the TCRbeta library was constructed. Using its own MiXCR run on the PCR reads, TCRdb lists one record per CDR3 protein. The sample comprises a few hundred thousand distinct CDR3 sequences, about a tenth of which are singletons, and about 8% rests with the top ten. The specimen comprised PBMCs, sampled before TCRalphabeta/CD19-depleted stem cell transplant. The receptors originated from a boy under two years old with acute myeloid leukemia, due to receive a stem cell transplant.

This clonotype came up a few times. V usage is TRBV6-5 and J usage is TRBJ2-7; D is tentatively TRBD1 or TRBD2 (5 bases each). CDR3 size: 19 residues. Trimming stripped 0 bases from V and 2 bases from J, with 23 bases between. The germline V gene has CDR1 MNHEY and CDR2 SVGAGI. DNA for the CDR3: TGTGCCAGCAGTTACTCGAGTCGGGGCGGTAGTGTGCAGACCTACGAGCAGTACTTC. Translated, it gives CASSYSSRGGSVQTYEQYF.

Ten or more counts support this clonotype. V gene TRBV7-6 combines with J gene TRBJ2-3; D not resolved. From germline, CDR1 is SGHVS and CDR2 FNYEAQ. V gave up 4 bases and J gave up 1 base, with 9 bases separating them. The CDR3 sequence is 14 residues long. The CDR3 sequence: CASSSVRGTDTQYF. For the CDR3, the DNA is TGTGCCAGCAGCTCCGTTAGGGGCACAGATACGCAGTATTTT.

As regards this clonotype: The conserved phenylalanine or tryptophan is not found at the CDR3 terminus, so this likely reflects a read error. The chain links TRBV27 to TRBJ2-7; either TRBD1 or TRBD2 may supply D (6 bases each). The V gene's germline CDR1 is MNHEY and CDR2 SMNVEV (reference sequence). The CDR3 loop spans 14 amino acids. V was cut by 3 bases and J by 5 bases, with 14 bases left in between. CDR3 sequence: CASSFGGRRNEQYS. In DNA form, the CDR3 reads TGTGCCAGCAGTTTCGGGGGCAGGAGGAACGAGCAGTACTCC.

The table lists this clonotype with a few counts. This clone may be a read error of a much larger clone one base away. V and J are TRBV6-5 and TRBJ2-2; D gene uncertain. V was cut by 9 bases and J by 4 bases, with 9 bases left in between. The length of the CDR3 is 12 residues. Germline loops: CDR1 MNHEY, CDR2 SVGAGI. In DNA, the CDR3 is TGTGCCAGTCGCCGGTCCACCGGGGAGCTGTTTTTT. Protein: CASRRSTGELFF.

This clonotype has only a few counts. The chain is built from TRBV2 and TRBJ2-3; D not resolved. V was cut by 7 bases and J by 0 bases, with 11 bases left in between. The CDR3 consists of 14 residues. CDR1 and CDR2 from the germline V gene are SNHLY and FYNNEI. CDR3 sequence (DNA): TGTGCCAGCAAGAACCCACCTAGCACAGATACGCAGTATTTT. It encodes CASKNPPSTDTQYF. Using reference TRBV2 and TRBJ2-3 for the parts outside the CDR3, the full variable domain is EPEVTQTPSHQVTQMGQEVILRCVPISNHLYFYWYRQILGQKVEFLVSFYNNEISEKSEIFDDQFSVERPDGSNFTLKIRSTKLEDSAMYFCASKNPPSTDTQYFGPGTRLTVL.

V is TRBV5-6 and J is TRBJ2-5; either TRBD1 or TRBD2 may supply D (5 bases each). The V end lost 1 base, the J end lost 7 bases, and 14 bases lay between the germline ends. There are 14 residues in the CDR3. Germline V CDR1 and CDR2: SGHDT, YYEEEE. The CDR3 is CASSLRSGGGTQYF. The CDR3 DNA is TGTGCCAGCAGCTTGCGGAGCGGTGGGGGGACCCAGTACTTC.

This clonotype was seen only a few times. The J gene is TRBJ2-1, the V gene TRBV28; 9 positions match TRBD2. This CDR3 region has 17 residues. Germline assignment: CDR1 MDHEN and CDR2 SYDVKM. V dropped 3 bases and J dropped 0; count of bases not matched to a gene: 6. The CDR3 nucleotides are TGTGCCAGCAGTTTTTGGCTAGCGGGGAGCTCCTACAATGAGCAGTTCTTC. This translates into CASSFWLAGSSYNEQFF.

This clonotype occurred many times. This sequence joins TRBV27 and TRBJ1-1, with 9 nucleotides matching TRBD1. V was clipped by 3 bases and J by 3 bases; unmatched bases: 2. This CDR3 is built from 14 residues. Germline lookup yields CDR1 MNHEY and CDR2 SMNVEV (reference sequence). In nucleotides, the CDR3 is TGTGCCAGCAGTTTTGGGACAGGGTACACTGAAGCTTTCTTT. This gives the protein CASSFGTGYTEAFF.

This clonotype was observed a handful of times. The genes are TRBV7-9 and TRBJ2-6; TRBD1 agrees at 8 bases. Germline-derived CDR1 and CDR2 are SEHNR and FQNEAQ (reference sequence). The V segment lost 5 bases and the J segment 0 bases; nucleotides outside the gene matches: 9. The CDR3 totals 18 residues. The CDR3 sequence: CASSADRASFSGANVLTF. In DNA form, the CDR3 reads TGTGCCAGCAGCGCGGACAGGGCCTCATTCTCTGGGGCCAACGTCCTGACTTTC. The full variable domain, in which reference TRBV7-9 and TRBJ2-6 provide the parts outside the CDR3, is DTGVSQNPRHKITKRGQNVTFRCDPISEHNRLYWYRQTLGQGPEFLTYFQNEAQLEKSRLLSDRFSAERPKGSFSTLEIQRTEQGDSAMYLCASSADRASFSGANVLTFGAGSRLTVL.

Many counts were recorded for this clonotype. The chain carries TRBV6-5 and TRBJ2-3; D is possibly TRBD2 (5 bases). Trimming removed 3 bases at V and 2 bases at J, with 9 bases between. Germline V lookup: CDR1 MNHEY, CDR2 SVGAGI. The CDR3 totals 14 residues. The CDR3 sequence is CASSYGETTDTQYF. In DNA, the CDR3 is TGTGCCAGCAGTTATGGGGAGACCACAGATACGCAGTATTTT.

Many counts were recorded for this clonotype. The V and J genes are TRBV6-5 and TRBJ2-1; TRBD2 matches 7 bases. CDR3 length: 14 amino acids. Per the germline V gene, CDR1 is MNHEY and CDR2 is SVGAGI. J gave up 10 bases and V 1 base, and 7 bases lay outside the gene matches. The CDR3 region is CASSYWGGVNEQFF. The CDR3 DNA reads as TGTGCCAGCAGTTACTGGGGGGGAGTAAACGAGCAGTTCTTC.

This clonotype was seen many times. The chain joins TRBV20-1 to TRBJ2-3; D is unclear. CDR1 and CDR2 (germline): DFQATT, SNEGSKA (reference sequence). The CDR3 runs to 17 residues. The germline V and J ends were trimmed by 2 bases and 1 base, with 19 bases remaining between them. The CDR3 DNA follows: TGCAGTGCTAGATCCCTTTGGCCGCGAGGCGGCACAGATACGCAGTATTTT. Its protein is CSARSLWPRGGTDTQYF.

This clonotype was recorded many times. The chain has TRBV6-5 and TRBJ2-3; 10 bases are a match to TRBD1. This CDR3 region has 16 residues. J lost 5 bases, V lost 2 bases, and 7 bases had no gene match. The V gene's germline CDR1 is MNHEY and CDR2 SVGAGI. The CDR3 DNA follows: TGTGCCAGCAGTTACGTGGGACAGGGGAAACGAGATACGCAGTATTTT. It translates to CASSYVGQGKRDTQYF.

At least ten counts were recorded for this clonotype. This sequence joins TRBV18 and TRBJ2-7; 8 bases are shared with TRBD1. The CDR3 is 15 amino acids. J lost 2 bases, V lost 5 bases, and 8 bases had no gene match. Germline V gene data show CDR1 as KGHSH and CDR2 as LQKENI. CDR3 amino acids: CASSKTRDRTYEQYF. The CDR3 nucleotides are TGTGCCAGCTCAAAAACCCGGGACAGGACCTACGAGCAGTACTTC.